The T cell receptor (beta chain) under discussion was sequenced for a study of T cells in tuberculosis. V was trimmed by 1 base and J by 9 bases, leaving 20 bases between them. There are 15 residues in the CDR3. Germline values: CDR1 GTSNPN, CDR2 SVGIG (reference sequence). After thawing and overnight rest, PBMC were stained with GMM-loaded CD1B tetramer, viability dye and anti-CD3 for sorting. CD1B tetramers were loaded with Rhodococcus equi-derived C32 glucose monomycolate. Tetramer-negative cells, approximately 90,000 per donor, were also sorted. TCRdb's table, derived via immunoSEQ multiplex PCR, lists solely in-frame clones and lacks some. The sample holds tens of thousands of clones, roughly 93% seen once.

The sample consisted of CD1b-GMM tetramer-negative cells sorted from PBMCs. The rearrangement joins TRBV30 to TRBJ2-3; TRBD1 is a possible D gene (6 bases). The sequence derives from an adult woman with latent tuberculosis. CDR3 sequence (DNA): TGTGCCTGGAGTGGTACAGGGACCGGTAGGGGAACGCAGTATTTT. Encoded protein: CAWSGTGTGRGTQYF.